This TCR beta chain is drawn from a study of T and B cells in COVID-19 patients. Study-level background: Active-infection patients were older, median roughly 67 years, than recovered patients, median about 37 years.

TRB rearrangements were amplified by multiplex PCR with BIOMED2 TRB-A/B primers. MiXCR, run by TCRdb on the multiplex PCR reads, gives a single entry per CDR3 protein. The data hold about 8,400 distinct CDR3 sequences, with over 20% observed a single time. By share of the sample, this clonotype is medium-sized. The target antigen is unknown. The CDR3 contains 14 residues. Per the germline V gene, CDR1 is MNHEY and CDR2 is SMNVEV (reference sequence). Trimming shortened V by 2 bases and J by 3 bases, and 8 bases separated the two germline ends. Blood genomic DNA input for TRB amplification was roughly 220-500 ng. Study results and caveats: In COVID-19 patients, T cell receptor beta variable and joining gene use was reportedly strongly skewed.

The sequence was obtained from a human donor who had recovered from COVID-19. The chain joins TRBV27 to TRBJ2-1; D remains unclear. The sample taken for sequencing was blood. The CDR3 coding sequence is TGTGCCAGCAGTTTAGGTGGTCGCTACAATGAGCAGTTCTTC. Amino acid sequence: CASSLGGRYNEQFF.